These T cell receptor beta chains were read from a single sample in a study of cytomegalovirus exposure and HLA in healthy donors. The assay was immunoSEQ multiplex PCR, and TCRdb's table has in-frame clones only and misses some. The sample holds 100,000 or so clones, 65% to 80% seen once. Sequenced material: PBMCs. The receptors shown here come from a man between 25 and 39 years old in good health and CMV-seropositive. Each CDR3 is given with its conserved first and last residue. The D gene is left open where the match is weak. Not all rows give a size; the values are once, few, many and, for expanded clones, a class.

D gene	V gene	CDR3 length	clone size	J gene	CDR3 protein	CDR3 DNA
TRBD2	TRBV7-7	19	NA	TRBJ2-5	CASSPRTSGGGYTEETQYF	TGTGCTAGCAGCCCCCGGACTAGCGGGGGGGGTTACACCGAAGAGACCCAGTACTTC
TRBD1	TRBV30	13	NA	TRBJ2-1	CAWGQVGNNEQFF	TGTGCCTGGGGACAGGTAGGGAACAATGAGCAGTTCTTC
TRBD2	TRBV9	15	NA	TRBJ2-5	CASSVAGRGGETQYF	TGTGCCAGCAGCGTAGCTGGCCGCGGGGGGGAGACCCAGTACTTC
NA	TRBV6-6	13	NA	TRBJ1-3	CASSLNSGNTIYF	TGTGCCAGCAGTTTAAACAGCGGGAACACCATATATTTT
TRBD1	TRBV9	16	NA	TRBJ2-3	CASSLGWDRSTDTQYF	TGTGCCAGCAGCCTGGGCTGGGACAGGAGCACAGATACGCAGTATTTT
TRBD1	TRBV28	15	NA	TRBJ2-7	CASSRGQGAYYEQYF	TGTGCCAGCAGTCGTGGCCAGGGGGCGTACTACGAGCAGTACTTC
TRBD2	TRBV7-3	15	NA	TRBJ2-1	CASSSQGLAGGEQFF	TGTGCCAGCAGCTCCCAGGGACTAGCGGGGGGCGAGCAGTTCTTC
TRBD1	TRBV6-5	16	few	TRBJ1-1	CASSYQIQGAGTEAFF	TGTGCCAGCAGTTACCAGATTCAGGGGGCGGGAACTGAAGCTTTCTTT
NA	TRBV19	14	many	TRBJ1-1	CASSDPAANTEAFF	TGTGCCAGTAGTGATCCGGCGGCGAACACTGAAGCTTTCTTT
NA	TRBV5-1	15	NA	TRBJ1-6	CASSLATGSQAPLHF	TGCGCCAGCAGCTTGGCCACGGGGAGTCAGGCACCCCTCCACTTT
TRBD1	TRBV4-2	15	NA	TRBJ1-6	CASSHPGQGRSPLHF	TGTGCCAGCAGCCATCCCGGACAGGGAAGATCACCCCTCCACTTT
TRBD1	TRBV5-1	17	NA	TRBJ2-2	CASSPRTGGGVTGELFF	TGCGCCAGCAGCCCCAGGACAGGGGGCGGCGTCACCGGGGAGCTGTTTTTT
TRBD2	TRBV30	16	NA	TRBJ2-5	CAWSDSGGAPRETQYF	TGTGCCTGGAGTGATTCGGGGGGGGCTCCGCGGGAGACCCAGTACTTC
NA	TRBV5-1	16	NA	TRBJ2-7	CASSLGGLPSSYEQYF	TGCGCCAGCAGCTTGGGGGGGCTTCCAAGCTCCTACGAGCAGTACTTC
TRBD1	TRBV7-2	16	NA	TRBJ2-6	CASSLGQGSGANVLTF	TGTGCCAGCAGCTTAGGACAGGGCTCTGGGGCCAACGTCCTGACTTTC
TRBD2	TRBV4-2	15	NA	TRBJ2-3	CASSPLAGGTDTQYF	TGTGCCAGCAGCCCCCTAGCGGGGGGAACAGATACGCAGTATTTT
NA	TRBV7-3	16	NA	TRBJ2-2	CASTPKGEGAIGELFF	TGTGCCAGCACCCCTAAGGGGGAAGGGGCCATCGGGGAGCTGTTTTTT
TRBD1	TRBV4-3	17	NA	TRBJ2-1	CASSQDSNRGRGNEQFF	TGCGCCAGCAGCCAAGACTCTAACAGGGGTCGAGGCAATGAGCAGTTCTTC
TRBD2	TRBV6-4	16	few	TRBJ2-1	CASSEGTSGGADEQFF	TGTGCCAGCAGTGAGGGGACTAGCGGGGGGGCGGATGAGCAGTTCTTC
TRBD1	TRBV27	14	NA	TRBJ1-5	CASSPDRAYQPQHF	TGTGCCAGCAGTCCGGACAGGGCGTATCAGCCCCAGCATTTT
NA	TRBV5-1	13	few	TRBJ1-1	CASSLELNTEAFF	TGCGCCAGCAGCTTGGAGCTAAACACTGAAGCTTTCTTT
TRBD1	TRBV4-3	16	few	TRBJ1-4	CASSQGAGTGNEKLFF	TGCGCCAGCAGCCAAGGTGCCGGGACAGGGAATGAAAAACTGTTTTTT
TRBD1	TRBV15	14	NA	TRBJ2-5	CATSRGTGQETQYF	TGTGCCACCAGCAGAGGGACAGGCCAAGAGACCCAGTACTTC
NA	TRBV6-5	14	NA	TRBJ1-6	CASRGRRPGSPLHF	TGTGCCAGCAGGGGCCGACGTCCAGGATCACCCCTCCACTTT
TRBD1	TRBV6-1	13	NA	TRBJ2-4	CASKDRGKNIQYF	TGTGCCAGCAAAGACAGGGGGAAAAACATTCAGTACTTC
TRBD1	TRBV7-8	15	NA	TRBJ2-7	CASSYRDRQFYEQYF	TGTGCCAGCAGCTACCGGGACAGGCAGTTCTACGAGCAGTACTTC
TRBD1	TRBV7-8	14	NA	TRBJ1-5	CASSLDRVNQPQHF	TGTGCCAGCAGCTTGGACAGGGTAAATCAGCCCCAGCATTTT
NA	TRBV19	15	NA	TRBJ2-6	CASSMGAYGANVLTF	TGTGCCAGTAGTATGGGGGCTTACGGGGCCAACGTCCTGACTTTC
NA	TRBV4-2	13	many	TRBJ1-4	CASSQGLEEKLFF	TGTGCCAGCAGCCAGGGCCTTGAAGAAAAACTGTTTTTT
TRBD1	TRBV28	15	few	TRBJ1-3	CASSGVGTGRNTIYF	TGTGCCAGCAGTGGGGTAGGGACAGGCAGAAACACCATATATTTT
NA	TRBV7-3	18	NA	TRBJ2-6	CASSLNEAGPSGANVLTF	TGTGCCAGCAGCTTAAATGAAGCGGGTCCCTCTGGGGCCAACGTCCTGACTTTC
TRBD1	TRBV6-1	14	few	TRBJ1-2	CASSARQGTYGYTF	TGTGCCAGCAGTGCTAGACAGGGCACCTATGGCTACACCTTC
TRBD2	TRBV30	16	NA	TRBJ2-5	CAFASMSGGPQETQYF	TGTGCCTTCGCCTCCATGAGCGGGGGGCCCCAAGAGACCCAGTACTTC
TRBD1	TRBV7-2	13	NA	TRBJ1-2	CASSSTGGGGYTF	TGTGCCAGCAGCTCGACAGGGGGCGGGGGCTACACCTTC
NA	TRBV12-5	12	NA	TRBJ2-7	CASGLAGNEQYF	TGTGCTAGTGGTTTAGCAGGAAACGAGCAGTACTTC
TRBD1	TRBV9	16	NA	TRBJ1-3	CASSISGGGFGNTIYF	TGTGCCAGCAGCATATCGGGAGGGGGCTTTGGAAACACCATATATTTT
NA	TRBV27	13	once	TRBJ1-2	CASSLAGSHGYTF	TGTGCCAGCAGTTTGGCGGGATCCCATGGCTACACCTTC
NA	TRBV19	13	NA	TRBJ2-1	CASSMVVRNEQFF	TGTGCCAGTAGTATGGTAGTTCGCAATGAGCAGTTCTTC
TRBD2	TRBV13	18	NA	TRBJ2-7	CASSPWTSGGPPVYEQYF	TGTGCCAGCAGCCCTTGGACTAGCGGGGGGCCGCCGGTATACGAGCAGTACTTC
NA	TRBV2	14	NA	TRBJ2-3	CASSAESRTDTQYF	TGTGCCAGCAGTGCTGAGAGTCGCACAGATACGCAGTATTTT
TRBD2	TRBV7-2	17	once	TRBJ2-4	CASSRTSGGEAKNIQYF	TGTGCCAGCAGCCGGACTAGCGGGGGGGAGGCCAAAAACATTCAGTACTTC
NA	TRBV18	19	NA	TRBJ2-1	CASSPGFAMAASSYNEQFF	TGTGCCAGCTCACCTGGTTTCGCGATGGCGGCGAGCTCCTACAATGAGCAGTTCTTC
TRBD2	TRBV7-2	16	NA	TRBJ2-2	CASRQGTSGNTGELFF	TGTGCCAGCAGGCAAGGGACTAGCGGCAACACCGGGGAGCTGTTTTTT
NA	TRBV19	14	few	TRBJ2-7	CASSRTSVGPEQYF	TGTGCCAGTAGTAGAACTTCAGTGGGCCCCGAGCAGTACTTC
NA	TRBV6-5	16	NA	TRBJ1-5	CASSYSGGGSNQPQHF	TGTGCCAGCAGTTACTCGGGTGGCGGTAGCAATCAGCCCCAGCATTTT
TRBD1	TRBV6-1	16	NA	TRBJ1-4	CASSESWTGTSEKLFF	TGTGCCAGCAGTGAATCGTGGACAGGGACGAGTGAAAAACTGTTTTTT
TRBD1	TRBV13	19	NA	TRBJ2-5	CASRDPTGTGGAFHETQYF	TGTGCCAGCCGGGACCCGACCGGGACAGGGGGCGCCTTCCACGAGACCCAGTACTTC
TRBD2	TRBV5-1	16	NA	TRBJ2-3	CASSSGLAGPTDTQYF	TGCGCCAGCAGCTCGGGACTAGCGGGGCCCACAGATACGCAGTATTTT
TRBD1	TRBV10-3	14	NA	TRBJ1-2	CAISEWGQVDGYTF	TGTGCCATCAGTGAGTGGGGACAGGTTGATGGCTACACCTTC
NA	TRBV5-6	14	few	TRBJ1-6	CASSLSGLNSPLHF	TGTGCCAGCAGCTTGTCAGGGCTGAATTCACCCCTCCACTTT
NA	TRBV7-2	16	NA	TRBJ1-4	CASSPSSTGYGEKLFF	TGTGCCAGCAGCCCATCTTCTACAGGTTACGGCGAAAAACTGTTTTTT
NA	TRBV5-8	15	few	TRBJ2-7	CASSPEFRVSYEQYF	TGTGCCAGCAGTCCCGAATTTCGGGTCTCCTACGAGCAGTACTTC
NA	TRBV5-1	15	NA	TRBJ2-3	CASSLGEGGRDTQYF	TGCGCCAGCAGCTTGGGGGAAGGTGGGAGAGATACGCAGTATTTT
NA	TRBV5-4	15	NA	TRBJ1-2	CASSLVGRAGEGYTF	TGTGCCAGCAGCTTGGTTGGGAGGGCCGGCGAGGGCTACACCTTC